This T cell receptor beta chain was documented in a study of OX40 agonist ivuxolimab in advanced cancers. Looking at the study overall: Prior anti-PD-1, anti-PD-L1 or anti-CTLA-4 therapy did not bar entry, and approximately 40% had some.

The data were produced by immunoSEQ multiplex PCR, yet TCRdb's version contains in-frame clones alone and is incomplete. The sample yields approximately 70,000 clones, 85% to 90% seen once. CDR3 length equals 14 residues. The V gene end was trimmed by 3 bases and the J gene end by 5 bases; junction bases not matched to a gene: 3. Looked up from germline, CDR1 is KGHSH and CDR2 is LQKENI. The chain recombines TRBV18 with TRBJ1-4; 7 bases line up with TRBD1. This sequence was found in an adult with an advanced solid tumor such as melanoma, head and neck, liver or kidney cancer. This specimen consisted of CD4+ or CD8+ T cells sorted from blood, obtained in a trial of the OX40 agonist ivuxolimab. The CDR3 loop is CASSPQGGNEKLFF. The CDR3 coding sequence is TGTGCCAGCTCACCCCAGGGGGGGAATGAAAAACTGTTTTTT.